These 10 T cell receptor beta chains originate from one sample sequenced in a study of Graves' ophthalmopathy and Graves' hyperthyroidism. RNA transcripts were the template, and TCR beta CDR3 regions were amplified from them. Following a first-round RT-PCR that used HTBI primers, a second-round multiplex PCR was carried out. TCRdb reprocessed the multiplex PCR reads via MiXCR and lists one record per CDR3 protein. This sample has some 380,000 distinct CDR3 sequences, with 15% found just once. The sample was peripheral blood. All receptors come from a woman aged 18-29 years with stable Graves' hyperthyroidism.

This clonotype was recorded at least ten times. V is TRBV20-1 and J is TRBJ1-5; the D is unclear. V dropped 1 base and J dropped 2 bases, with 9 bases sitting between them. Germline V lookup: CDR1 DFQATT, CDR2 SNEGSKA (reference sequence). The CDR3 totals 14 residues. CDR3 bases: TGCAGTGCTAGAGTGGTGAGGGGCAATCAGCCCCAGCATTTT. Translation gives CSARVVRGNQPQHF.

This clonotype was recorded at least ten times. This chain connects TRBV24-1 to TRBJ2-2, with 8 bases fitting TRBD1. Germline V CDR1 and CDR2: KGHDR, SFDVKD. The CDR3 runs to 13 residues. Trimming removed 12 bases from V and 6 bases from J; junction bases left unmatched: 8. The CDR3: CAATSGGSGELFF. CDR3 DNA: TGTGCCGCCACCTCAGGGGGCTCCGGGGAGCTGTTTTTT.

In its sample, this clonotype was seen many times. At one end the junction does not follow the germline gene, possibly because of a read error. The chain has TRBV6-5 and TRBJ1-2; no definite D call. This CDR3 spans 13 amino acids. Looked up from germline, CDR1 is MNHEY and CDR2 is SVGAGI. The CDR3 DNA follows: TGTGCCAGCAGTTACAATAGGGAAGTTGTTACAAGCTTC. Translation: CASSYNREVVTSF.

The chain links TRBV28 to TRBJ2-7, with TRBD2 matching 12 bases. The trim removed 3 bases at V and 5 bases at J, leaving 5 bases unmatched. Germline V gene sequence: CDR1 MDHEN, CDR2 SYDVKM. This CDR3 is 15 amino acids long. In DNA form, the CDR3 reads TGTGCCAGCAGTTTCGGACTAGCGGGGTATAACGAGCAGTACTTC. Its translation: CASSFGLAGYNEQYF. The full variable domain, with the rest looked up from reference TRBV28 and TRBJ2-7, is DVKVTQSSRYLVKRTGEKVFLECVQDMDHENMFWYRQDPGLGLRLIYFSYDVKMKEKGDIPEGYSVSREKKERFSLILESASTNQTSMYLCASSFGLAGYNEQYFGPGTRLTVT.

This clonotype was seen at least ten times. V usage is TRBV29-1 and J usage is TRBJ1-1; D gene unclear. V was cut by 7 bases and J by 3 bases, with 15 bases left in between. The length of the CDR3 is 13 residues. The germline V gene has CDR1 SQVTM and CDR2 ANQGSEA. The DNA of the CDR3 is TGCAGCGGCCGCGGGCGGGCGGACACTGAAGCTTTCTTT. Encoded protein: CSGRGRADTEAFF.

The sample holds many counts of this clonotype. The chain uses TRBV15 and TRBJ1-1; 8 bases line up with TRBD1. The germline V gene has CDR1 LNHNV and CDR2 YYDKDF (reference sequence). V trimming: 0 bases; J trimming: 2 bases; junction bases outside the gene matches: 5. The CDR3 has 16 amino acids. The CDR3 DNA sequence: TGTGCCACCAGCAGAGATCGACAGGGGCAAAACACTGAAGCTTTCTTT. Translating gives CATSRDRQGQNTEAFF.

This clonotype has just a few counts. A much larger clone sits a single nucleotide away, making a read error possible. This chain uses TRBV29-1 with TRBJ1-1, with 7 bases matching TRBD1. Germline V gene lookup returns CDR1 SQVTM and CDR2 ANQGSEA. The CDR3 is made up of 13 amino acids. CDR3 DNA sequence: TGCAGCGTTGGACAGGGTCTGAACACTGAAGCTTGCTTT. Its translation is CSVGQGLNTEACF. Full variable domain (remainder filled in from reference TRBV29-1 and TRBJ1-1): SAVISQKPSRDICQRGTSLTIQCQVDSQVTMMFWYRQQPGQSLTLIATANQGSEATYESGFVIDKFPISRPNLTFSTLTVSNMSPEDSSIYLCSVGQGLNTEACFGQGTRLTVV.

The CDR3 bases are TGTGCCAGCAGCTTGGTCCGGGAGGTGGAAGCTTTCTTT. It translates to CASSLVREVEAFF. The V call is TRBV5-6, the J call TRBJ1-1; D unresolved. The germline CDR1 and CDR2 sequences are SGHDT and YYEEEE. With 0 bases removed from V and 8 bases from J, the gap between germline ends came to 11 bases. The CDR3 consists of 13 residues.

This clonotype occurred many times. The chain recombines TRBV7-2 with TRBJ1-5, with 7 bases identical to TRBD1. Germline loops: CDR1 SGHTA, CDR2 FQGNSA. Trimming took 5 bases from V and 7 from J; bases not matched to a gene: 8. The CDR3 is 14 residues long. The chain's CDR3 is CASSPTGFMQPQHF. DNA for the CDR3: TGTGCCAGCAGCCCGACAGGGTTTATGCAGCCCCAGCATTTT.

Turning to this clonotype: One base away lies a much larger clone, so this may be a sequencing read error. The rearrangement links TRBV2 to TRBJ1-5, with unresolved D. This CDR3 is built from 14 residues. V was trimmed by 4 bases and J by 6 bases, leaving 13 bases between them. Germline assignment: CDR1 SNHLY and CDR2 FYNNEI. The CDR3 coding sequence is TGTGCCAGCAGTGGGGAAGTGGGCGGTCAGCCCCAGCATTTT. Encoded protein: CASSGEVGGQPQHF.